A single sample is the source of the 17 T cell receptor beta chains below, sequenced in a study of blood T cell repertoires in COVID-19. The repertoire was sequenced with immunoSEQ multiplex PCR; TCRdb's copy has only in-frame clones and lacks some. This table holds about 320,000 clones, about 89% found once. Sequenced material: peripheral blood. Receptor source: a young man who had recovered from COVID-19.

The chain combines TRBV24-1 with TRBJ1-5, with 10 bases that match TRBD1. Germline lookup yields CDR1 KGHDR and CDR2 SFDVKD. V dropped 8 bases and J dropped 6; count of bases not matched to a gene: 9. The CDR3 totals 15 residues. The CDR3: CATTPGTGVIQPQHF. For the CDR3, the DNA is TGTGCCACCACCCCCGGGACAGGGGTGATTCAGCCCCAGCATTTT.

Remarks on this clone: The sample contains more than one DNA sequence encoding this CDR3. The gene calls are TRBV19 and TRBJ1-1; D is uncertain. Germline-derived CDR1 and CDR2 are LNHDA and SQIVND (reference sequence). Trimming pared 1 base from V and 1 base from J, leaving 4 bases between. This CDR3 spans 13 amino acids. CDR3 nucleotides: TGTGCCAGTAGTATAGGCGGGAACACTGAAGCTTTCTTT. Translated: CASSIGGNTEAFF.

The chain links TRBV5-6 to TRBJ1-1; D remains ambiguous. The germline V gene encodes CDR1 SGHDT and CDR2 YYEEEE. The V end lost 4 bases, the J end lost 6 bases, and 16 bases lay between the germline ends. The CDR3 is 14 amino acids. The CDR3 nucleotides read TGTGCCAGCAGCCCGGTTCCGGGAGAGGCTGAAGCTTTCTTT. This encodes CASSPVPGEAEAFF. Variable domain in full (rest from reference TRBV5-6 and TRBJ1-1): DAGVTQSPTHLIKTRGQQVTLRCSPKSGHDTVSWYQQALGQGPQFIFQYYEEEERQRGNFPDRFSGHQFPNYSSELNVNALLLGDSALYLCASSPVPGEAEAFFGQGTRLTVV.

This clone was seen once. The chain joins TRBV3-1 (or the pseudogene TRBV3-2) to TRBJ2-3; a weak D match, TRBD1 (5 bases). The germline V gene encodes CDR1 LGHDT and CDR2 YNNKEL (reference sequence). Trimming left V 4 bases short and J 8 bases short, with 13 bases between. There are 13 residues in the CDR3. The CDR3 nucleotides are TGTGCCAGCAGCCTACCGACAGTCGCTACGCAGTATTTT. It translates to CASSLPTVATQYF.

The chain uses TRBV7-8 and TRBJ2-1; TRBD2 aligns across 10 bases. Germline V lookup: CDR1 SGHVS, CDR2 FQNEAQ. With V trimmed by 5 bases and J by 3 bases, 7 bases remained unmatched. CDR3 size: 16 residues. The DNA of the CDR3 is TGTGCCAGCAGCCTCTGGACTAGCGGAGGCTACAATGAGCAGTTCTTC. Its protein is CASSLWTSGGYNEQFF. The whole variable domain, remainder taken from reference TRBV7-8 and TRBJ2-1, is GAGVSQSPRYKVAKRGQDVALRCDPISGHVSLFWYQQALGQGPEFLTYFQNEAQLDKSGLPSDRFFAERPEGSVSTLKIQRTQQEDSAVYLCASSLWTSGGYNEQFFGPGTRLTVL.

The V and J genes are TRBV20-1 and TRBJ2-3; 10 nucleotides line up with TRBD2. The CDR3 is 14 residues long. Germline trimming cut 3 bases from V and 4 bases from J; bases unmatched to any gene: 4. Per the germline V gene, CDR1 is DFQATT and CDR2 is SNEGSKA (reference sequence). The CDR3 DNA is TGCAGTGCTAGTTCTAGCGGGAGTTCAGATACGCAGTATTTT. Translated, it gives CSASSSGSSDTQYF.

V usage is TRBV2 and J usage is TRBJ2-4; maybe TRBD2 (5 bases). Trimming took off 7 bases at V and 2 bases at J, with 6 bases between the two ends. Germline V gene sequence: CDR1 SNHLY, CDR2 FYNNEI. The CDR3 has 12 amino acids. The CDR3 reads CASTGTKNIQYF. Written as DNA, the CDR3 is TGTGCCAGCACGGGGACCAAAAACATTCAGTACTTC.

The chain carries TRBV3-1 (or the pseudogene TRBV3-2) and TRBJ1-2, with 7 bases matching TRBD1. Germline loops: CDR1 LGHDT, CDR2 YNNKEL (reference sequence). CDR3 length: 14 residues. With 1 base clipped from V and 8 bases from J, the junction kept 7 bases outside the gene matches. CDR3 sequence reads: CASSQVAGGPGYTF. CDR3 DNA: TGTGCCAGCAGCCAAGTAGCAGGGGGACCCGGCTACACCTTC.

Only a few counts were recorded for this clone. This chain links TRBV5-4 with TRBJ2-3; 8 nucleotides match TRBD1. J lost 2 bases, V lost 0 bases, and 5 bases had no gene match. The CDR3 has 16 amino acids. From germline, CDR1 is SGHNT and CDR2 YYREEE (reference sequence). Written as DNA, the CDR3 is TGTGCCAGCAGCTTGGGGAGGACAGGGCCCACAGATACGCAGTATTTT. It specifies CASSLGRTGPTDTQYF.

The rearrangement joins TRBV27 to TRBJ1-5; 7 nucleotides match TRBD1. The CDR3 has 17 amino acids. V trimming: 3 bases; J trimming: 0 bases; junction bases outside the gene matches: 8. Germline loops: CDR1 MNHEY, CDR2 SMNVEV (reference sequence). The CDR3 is CASSFRGQEDSNQPQHF. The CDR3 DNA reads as TGTGCCAGCAGTTTCCGCGGACAGGAGGATAGCAATCAGCCCCAGCATTTT.

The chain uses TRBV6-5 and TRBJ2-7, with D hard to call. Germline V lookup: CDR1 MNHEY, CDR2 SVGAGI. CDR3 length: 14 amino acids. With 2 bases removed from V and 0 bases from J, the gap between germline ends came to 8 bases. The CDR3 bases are TGTGCCAGCAGTTACCTCCCAGTCTCCTACGAGCAGTACTTC. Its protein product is CASSYLPVSYEQYF.

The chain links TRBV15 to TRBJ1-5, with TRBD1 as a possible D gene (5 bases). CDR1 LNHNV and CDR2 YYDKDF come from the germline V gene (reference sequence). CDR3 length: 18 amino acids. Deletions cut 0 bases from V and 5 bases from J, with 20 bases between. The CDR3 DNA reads TGTGCCACCAGCAGAGAGACCAGGGTTACTATAAACCATCAGCCCCAGCATTTT. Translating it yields CATSRETRVTINHQPQHF. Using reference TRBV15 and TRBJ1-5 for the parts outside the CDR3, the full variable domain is DAMVIQNPRYQVTQFGKPVTLSCSQTLNHNVMYWYQQKSSQAPKLLFHYYDKDFNNEADTPDNFQSRRPNTSFCFLDIRSPGLGDTAMYLCATSRETRVTINHQPQHFGDGTRLSIL.

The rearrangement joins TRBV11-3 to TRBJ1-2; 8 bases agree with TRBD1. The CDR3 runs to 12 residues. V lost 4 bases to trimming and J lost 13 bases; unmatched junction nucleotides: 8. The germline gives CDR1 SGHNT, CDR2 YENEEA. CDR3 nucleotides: TGTGCCAGCAGCTCGGACAGGGACCACTTCACCTTC. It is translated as CASSSDRDHFTF.

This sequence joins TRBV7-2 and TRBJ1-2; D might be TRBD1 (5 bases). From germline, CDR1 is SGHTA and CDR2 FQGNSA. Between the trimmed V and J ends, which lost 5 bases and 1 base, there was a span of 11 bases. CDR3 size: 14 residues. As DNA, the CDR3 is TGTGCCAGCAGCCCGGGAGGGGATAACTATGGCTACACCTTC. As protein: CASSPGGDNYGYTF. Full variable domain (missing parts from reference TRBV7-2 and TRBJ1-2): GAGVSQSPSNKVTEKGKDVELRCDPISGHTALYWYRQSLGQGLEFLIYFQGNSAPDKSGLPSDRFSAERTGGSVSTLTIQRTQQEDSAVYLCASSPGGDNYGYTFGSGTRLTVV.

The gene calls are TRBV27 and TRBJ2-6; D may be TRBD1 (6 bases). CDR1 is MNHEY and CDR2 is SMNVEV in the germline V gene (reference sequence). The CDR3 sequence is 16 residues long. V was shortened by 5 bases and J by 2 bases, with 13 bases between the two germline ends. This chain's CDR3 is CASSPSGAAGANVLTF. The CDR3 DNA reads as TGTGCCAGCAGTCCATCAGGGGCGGCTGGGGCCAACGTCCTGACTTTC. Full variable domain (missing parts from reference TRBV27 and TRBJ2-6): EAQVTQNPRYLITVTGKKLTVTCSQNMNHEYMSWYRQDPGLGLRQIYYSMNVEVTDKGDVPEGYKVSRKEKRNFPLILESPSPNQTSLYFCASSPSGAAGANVLTFGAGSRLTVL.

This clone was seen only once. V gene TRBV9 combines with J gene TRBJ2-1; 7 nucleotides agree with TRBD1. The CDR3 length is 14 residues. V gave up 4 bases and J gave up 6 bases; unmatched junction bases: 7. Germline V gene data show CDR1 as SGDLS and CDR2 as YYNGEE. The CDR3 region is CASSPLGGLNEQFF. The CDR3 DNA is TGTGCCAGCAGCCCCCTAGGGGGCCTCAATGAGCAGTTCTTC.

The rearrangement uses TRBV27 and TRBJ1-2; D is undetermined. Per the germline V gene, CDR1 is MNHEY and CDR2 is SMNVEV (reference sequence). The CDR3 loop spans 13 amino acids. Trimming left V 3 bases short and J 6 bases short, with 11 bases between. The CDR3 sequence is CASSFYRGDGYTF. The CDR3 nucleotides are TGTGCCAGCAGTTTTTATCGGGGTGATGGCTACACCTTC.